The 7 T cell receptor beta chains listed next were all sequenced from one sample in a study of blood T cells in healthy people across ages. Then a second PCR, running roughly 6 to 12 cycles, was carried out with a sample-barcoded 5' primer and a J-beta primer mix. TCRdb re-called the 5' RACE reads with MiXCR, one entry per CDR3 protein. The sample yields about 600,000 distinct CDR3 sequences, roughly 48% seen once. The material sequenced was blood. The receptors here all came from an elderly man in good health.

The chain combines TRBV7-9 with TRBJ2-5; 8 nucleotides align to TRBD2. The CDR3 runs 14 residues. V lost 5 bases and J lost 11; bases outside the gene matches: 13. Looked up from germline, CDR1 is SEHNR and CDR2 is FQNEAQ (reference sequence). The CDR3 reads CASSPSGSAREQYF. The CDR3, as DNA: TGTGCCAGCAGCCCTAGCGGGTCGGCGAGGGAGCAGTACTTC.

The V call is TRBV7-2, the J call TRBJ2-7; 13 positions match TRBD2. The CDR3 is made up of 16 amino acids. The junction had 7 bases not matched to a gene; V was cut back by 5 bases and J by 3 bases. CDR1 and CDR2 (germline): SGHTA, FQGNSA. The CDR3 nucleotides read TGTGCCAGCAGCCCGAGACTAGCGGGAGGAGTCTACGAGCAGTACTTC. Protein: CASSPRLAGGVYEQYF. The full variable domain, in which reference TRBV7-2 and TRBJ2-7 provide the parts outside the CDR3, is GAGVSQSPSNKVTEKGKDVELRCDPISGHTALYWYRQSLGQGLEFLIYFQGNSAPDKSGLPSDRFSAERTGGSVSTLTIQRTQQEDSAVYLCASSPRLAGGVYEQYFGPGTRLTVT.

This sequence joins TRBV6-5 and TRBJ1-5; D uncertain. The V end was cut by 0 bases, the J end by 2 bases, with 17 bases between. The CDR3 has 18 residues. Germline CDR1 and CDR2: MNHEY and SVGAGI. The CDR3 DNA follows: TGTGCCAGCAGTTACTCGAGACTAGCGGGAGTCGGCAATCAGCCCCAGCATTTT. Encoded protein: CASSYSRLAGVGNQPQHF.

The gene calls are TRBV12-3 or TRBV12-4 and TRBJ2-5; 15 bases line up with TRBD2. Losses at the gene ends were 10 bases for V and 5 bases for J; bases not matched to a gene: 2. CDR3 length: 13 amino acids. CDR3 protein: CATGLAGGETQYF. The CDR3 nucleotides read TGTGCCACTGGACTAGCGGGAGGGGAGACCCAGTACTTC.

The chain links TRBV5-6 to TRBJ2-1; D unresolved. The V gene lost 1 base and the J gene lost 7 bases, with 9 bases spanning the gap. Germline V gives CDR1 SGHDT, CDR2 YYEEEE. This CDR3 has 13 residues. CDR3 region: CASSLTVENEQFF. The CDR3 DNA reads TGTGCCAGCAGCTTGACGGTGGAAAATGAGCAGTTCTTC.

V gene TRBV27 combines with J gene TRBJ2-2; TRBD2 is a possible D gene (6 bases). The CDR3 has 11 amino acids. V lost 3 bases, J lost 15 bases, and 11 bases lay in between. Germline CDR1 MNHEY, CDR2 SMNVEV (reference sequence). CDR3 coding DNA: TGTGCCAGCAGTTTTGGGGGGACGATGTTTTTT. This gives the protein CASSFGGTMFF.

This chain links TRBV7-2 with TRBJ2-1; 8 nucleotides agree with TRBD1. Germline V gene sequence: CDR1 SGHTA, CDR2 FQGNSA. The CDR3 is made up of 15 amino acids. V shed 5 bases, J shed 8 bases, and the junction held 11 bases outside the gene matches. The CDR3 reads CASSNDRGVFYEQFF. DNA for the CDR3: TGTGCCAGCAGCAACGACAGGGGAGTATTCTATGAGCAGTTCTTC. Full variable domain (missing parts from reference TRBV7-2 and TRBJ2-1): GAGVSQSPSNKVTEKGKDVELRCDPISGHTALYWYRQSLGQGLEFLIYFQGNSAPDKSGLPSDRFSAERTGGSVSTLTIQRTQQEDSAVYLCASSNDRGVFYEQFFGPGTRLTVL.